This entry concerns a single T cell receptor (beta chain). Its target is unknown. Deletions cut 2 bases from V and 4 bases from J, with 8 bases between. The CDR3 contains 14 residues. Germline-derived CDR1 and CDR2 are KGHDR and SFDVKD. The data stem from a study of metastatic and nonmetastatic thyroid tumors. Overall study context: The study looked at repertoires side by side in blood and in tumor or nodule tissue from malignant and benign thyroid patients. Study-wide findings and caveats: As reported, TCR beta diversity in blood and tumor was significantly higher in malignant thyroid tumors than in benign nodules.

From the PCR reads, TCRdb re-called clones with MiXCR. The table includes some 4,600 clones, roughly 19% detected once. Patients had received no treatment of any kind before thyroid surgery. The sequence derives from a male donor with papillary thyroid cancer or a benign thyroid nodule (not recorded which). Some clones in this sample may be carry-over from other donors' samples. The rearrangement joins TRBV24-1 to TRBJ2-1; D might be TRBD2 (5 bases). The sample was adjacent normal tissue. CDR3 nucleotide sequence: TGTGCCACCAGTGATTACCGGGATTACAATGAGCAGTTCTTC. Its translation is CATSDYRDYNEQFF.